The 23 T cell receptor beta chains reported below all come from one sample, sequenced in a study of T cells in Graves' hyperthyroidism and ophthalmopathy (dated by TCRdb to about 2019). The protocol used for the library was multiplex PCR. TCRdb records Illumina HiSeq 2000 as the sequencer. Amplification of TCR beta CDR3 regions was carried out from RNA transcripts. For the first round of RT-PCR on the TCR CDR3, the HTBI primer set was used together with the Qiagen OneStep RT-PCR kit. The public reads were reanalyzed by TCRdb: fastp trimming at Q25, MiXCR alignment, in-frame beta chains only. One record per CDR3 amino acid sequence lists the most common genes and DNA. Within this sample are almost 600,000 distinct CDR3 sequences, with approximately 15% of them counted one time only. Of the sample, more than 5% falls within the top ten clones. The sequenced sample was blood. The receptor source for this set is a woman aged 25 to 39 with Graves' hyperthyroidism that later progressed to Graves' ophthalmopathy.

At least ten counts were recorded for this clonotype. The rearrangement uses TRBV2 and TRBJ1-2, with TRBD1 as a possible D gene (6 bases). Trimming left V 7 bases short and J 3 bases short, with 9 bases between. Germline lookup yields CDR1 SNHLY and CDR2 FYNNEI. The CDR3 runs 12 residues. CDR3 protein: CASKSGDYGYTF. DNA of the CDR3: TGTGCCAGCAAATCAGGGGACTATGGCTACACCTTC.

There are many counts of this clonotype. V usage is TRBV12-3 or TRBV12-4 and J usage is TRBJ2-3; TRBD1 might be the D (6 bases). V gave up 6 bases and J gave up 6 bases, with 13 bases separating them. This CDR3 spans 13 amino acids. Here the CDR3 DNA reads TGTGCCAGCAGCATCACAGGGATCGATACGCAGTATTTT. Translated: CASSITGIDTQYF.

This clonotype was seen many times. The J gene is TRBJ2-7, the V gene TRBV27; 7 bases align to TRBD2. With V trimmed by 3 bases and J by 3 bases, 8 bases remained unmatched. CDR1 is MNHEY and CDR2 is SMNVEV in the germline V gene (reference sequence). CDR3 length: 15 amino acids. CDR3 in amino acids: CASSLGGGFLYEQYF. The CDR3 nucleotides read TGTGCCAGCAGTTTGGGGGGGGGTTTCCTCTACGAGCAGTACTTC.

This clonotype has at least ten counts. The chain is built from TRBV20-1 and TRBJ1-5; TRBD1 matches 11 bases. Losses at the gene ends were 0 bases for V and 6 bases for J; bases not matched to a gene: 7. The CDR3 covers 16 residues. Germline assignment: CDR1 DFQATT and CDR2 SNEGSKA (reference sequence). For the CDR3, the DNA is TGCAGTGCTAGAGACTCCGGGACAGGGGGAGGTCAGCCCCAGCATTTT. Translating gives CSARDSGTGGGQPQHF.

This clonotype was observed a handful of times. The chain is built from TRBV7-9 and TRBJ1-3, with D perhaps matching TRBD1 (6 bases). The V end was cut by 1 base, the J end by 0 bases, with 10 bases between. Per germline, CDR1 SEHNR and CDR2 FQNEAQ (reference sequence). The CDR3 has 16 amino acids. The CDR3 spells CASSLVAGDSGNTIYF. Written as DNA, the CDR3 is TGTGCCAGCAGCTTAGTAGCAGGGGACTCTGGAAACACCATATATTTT.

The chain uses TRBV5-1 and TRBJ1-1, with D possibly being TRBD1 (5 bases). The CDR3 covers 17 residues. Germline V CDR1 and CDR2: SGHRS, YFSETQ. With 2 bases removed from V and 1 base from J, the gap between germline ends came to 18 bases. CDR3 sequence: CASSLDPGSLSNTEAFF. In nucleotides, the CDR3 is TGCGCCAGCAGCTTAGATCCAGGGAGTTTATCGAACACTGAAGCTTTCTTT.

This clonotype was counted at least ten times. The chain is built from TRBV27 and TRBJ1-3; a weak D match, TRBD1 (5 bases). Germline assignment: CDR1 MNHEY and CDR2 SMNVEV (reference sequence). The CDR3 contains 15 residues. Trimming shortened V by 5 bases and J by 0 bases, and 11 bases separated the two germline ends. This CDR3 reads CASSVTGYSGNTIYF. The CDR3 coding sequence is TGTGCCAGCAGTGTTACAGGTTACTCTGGAAACACCATATATTTT.

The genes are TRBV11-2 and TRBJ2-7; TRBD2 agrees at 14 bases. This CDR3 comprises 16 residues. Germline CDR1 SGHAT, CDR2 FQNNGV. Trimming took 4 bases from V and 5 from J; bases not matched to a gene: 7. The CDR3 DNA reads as TGTGCCAGCAGCTCATCAAGACTAGCGGGGGGGGACGAGCAGTACTTC. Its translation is CASSSSRLAGGDEQYF.

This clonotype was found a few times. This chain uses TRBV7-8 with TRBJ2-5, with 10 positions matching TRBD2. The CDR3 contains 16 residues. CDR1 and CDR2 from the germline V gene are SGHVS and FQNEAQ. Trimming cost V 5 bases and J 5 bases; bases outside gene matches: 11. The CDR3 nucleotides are TGTGCCAGCAGCCATCCCGGGACTAGCGTAGATGAGACCCAGTACTTC. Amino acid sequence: CASSHPGTSVDETQYF.

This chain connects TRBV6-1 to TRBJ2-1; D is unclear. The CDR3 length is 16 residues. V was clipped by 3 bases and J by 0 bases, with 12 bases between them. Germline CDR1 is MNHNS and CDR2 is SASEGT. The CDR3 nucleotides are TGTGCCAGCAGTGACTCGCTTGGGTCCTCCTACAATGAGCAGTTCTTC. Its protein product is CASSDSLGSSYNEQFF.

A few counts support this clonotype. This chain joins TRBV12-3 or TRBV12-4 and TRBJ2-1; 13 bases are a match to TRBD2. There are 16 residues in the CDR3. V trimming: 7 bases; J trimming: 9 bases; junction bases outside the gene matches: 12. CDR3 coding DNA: TGTGCCAGCACCGGACTAGCGGGAGCTCAACATCTTGAGCAGTTCTTC. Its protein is CASTGLAGAQHLEQFF.

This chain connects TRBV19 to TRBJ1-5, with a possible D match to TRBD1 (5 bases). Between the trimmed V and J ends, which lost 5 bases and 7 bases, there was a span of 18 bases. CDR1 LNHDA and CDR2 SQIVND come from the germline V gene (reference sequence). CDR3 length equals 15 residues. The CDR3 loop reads CASSPYVGTEQPQHF. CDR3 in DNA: TGTGCCAGTAGTCCCTACGTGGGGACGGAGCAGCCCCAGCATTTT.

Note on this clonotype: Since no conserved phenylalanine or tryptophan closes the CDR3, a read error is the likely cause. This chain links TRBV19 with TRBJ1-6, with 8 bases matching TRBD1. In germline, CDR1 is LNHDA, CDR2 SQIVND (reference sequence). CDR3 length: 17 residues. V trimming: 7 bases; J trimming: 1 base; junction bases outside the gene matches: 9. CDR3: CASTRQGLGSYNSPLHS. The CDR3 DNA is TGTGCCAGTACGAGACAGGGGCTGGGGTCCTATAATTCACCCCTCCACTCT.

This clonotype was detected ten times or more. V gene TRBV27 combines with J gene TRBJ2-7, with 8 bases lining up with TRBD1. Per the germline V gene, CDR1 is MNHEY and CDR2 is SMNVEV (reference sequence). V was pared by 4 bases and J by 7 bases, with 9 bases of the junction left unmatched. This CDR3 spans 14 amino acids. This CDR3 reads CASSSLTGVEEQYF. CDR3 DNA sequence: TGTGCCAGCAGTTCCCTGACAGGGGTAGAAGAGCAGTACTTC.

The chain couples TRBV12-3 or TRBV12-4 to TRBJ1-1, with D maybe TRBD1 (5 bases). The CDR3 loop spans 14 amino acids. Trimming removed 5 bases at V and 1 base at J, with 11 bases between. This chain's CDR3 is CASSRGEKNTEAFF. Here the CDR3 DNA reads TGTGCCAGCAGTCGAGGGGAGAAGAACACTGAAGCTTTCTTT.

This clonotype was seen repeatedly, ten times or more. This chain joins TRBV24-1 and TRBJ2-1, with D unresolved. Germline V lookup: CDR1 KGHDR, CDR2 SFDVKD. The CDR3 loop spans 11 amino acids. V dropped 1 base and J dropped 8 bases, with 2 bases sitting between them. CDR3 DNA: TGTGCCACCAGTGATTTCGATGAGCAGTTCTTC. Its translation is CATSDFDEQFF.

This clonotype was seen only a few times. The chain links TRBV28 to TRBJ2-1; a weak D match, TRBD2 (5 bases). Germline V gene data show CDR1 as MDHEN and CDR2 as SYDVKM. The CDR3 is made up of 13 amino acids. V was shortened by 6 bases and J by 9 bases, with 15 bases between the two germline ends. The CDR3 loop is CASSFGGLIEQFF. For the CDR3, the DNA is TGTGCCAGCAGCTTTGGAGGTTTGATTGAGCAGTTCTTC.

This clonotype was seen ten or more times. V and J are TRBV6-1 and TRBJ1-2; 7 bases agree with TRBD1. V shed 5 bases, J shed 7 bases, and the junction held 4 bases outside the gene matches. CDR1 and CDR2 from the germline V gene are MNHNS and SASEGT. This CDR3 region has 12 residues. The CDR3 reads CASSPGGRGYTF. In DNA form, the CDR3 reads TGTGCCAGCAGTCCAGGGGGACGTGGCTACACCTTC.

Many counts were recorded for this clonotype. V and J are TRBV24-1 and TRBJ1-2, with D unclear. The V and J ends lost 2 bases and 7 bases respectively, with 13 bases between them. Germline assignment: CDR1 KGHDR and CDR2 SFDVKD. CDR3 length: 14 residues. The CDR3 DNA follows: TGTGCCACCAGTGATTCGGACCAAGGACTTGGCTACACCTTC. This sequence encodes CATSDSDQGLGYTF.

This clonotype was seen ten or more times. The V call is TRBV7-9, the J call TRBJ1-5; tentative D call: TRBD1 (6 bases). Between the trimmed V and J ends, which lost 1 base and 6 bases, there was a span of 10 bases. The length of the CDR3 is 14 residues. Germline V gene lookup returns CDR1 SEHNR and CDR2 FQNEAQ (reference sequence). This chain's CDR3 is CASSLEGVAQPQHF. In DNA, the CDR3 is TGTGCCAGCAGCTTAGAGGGGGTCGCTCAGCCCCAGCATTTT.

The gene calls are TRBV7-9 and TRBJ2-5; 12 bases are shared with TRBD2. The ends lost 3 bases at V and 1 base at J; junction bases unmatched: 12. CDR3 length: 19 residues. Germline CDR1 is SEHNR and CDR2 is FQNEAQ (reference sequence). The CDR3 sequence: CASSFMGLAGGRLQETQYF. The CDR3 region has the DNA TGTGCCAGCAGCTTCATGGGGCTAGCGGGAGGGCGGCTCCAAGAGACCCAGTACTTC. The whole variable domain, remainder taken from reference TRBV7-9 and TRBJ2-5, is DTGVSQNPRHKITKRGQNVTFRCDPISEHNRLYWYRQTLGQGPEFLTYFQNEAQLEKSRLLSDRFSAERPKGSFSTLEIQRTEQGDSAMYLCASSFMGLAGGRLQETQYFGPGTRLLVL.

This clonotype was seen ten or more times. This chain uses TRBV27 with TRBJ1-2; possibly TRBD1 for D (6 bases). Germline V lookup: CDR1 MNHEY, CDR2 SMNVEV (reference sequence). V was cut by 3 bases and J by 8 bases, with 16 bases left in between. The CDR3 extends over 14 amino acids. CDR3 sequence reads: CASSFAGAVEGYTF. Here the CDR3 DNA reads TGTGCCAGCAGTTTTGCGGGGGCGGTAGAAGGCTACACCTTC.

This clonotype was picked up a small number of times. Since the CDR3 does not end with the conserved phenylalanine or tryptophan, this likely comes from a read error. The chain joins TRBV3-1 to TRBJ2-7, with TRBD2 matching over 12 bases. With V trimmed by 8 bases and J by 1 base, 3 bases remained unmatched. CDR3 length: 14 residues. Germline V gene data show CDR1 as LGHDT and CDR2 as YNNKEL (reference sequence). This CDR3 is CASRGTSGSYEQYL. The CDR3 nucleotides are TGTGCCAGCCGAGGGACTAGCGGGTCCTACGAGCAGTACCTC.